The rows below give T cell receptor beta chains drawn from one sample of a study of T cell responses to AZD1222 COVID-19 vaccine. Assay used: immunoSEQ multiplex PCR; TCRdb lists only in-frame clones, some missing. The sample yields 72,000 or so clones, 85% seen once. This material consisted of peripheral blood, taken on day 0 of AZD1222 vaccination. These receptor sequences come from an adult in good health. Both conserved end residues are part of each CDR3. The D gene is left open where the match is weak. Expanded clones get a size class; other rows say once, few or many, or leave the size out.

j_call	d_call	clone_size	cdr3_length	v_call	cdr3_aa	cdr3_nt
TRBJ2-1	NA	NA	15	TRBV5-1	CASSFSGNTYNEQFF	TGCGCCAGCAGCTTTAGTGGGAACACCTACAATGAGCAGTTCTTC
TRBJ1-1	NA	few	15	TRBV7-9	CASSPDQKGNTEAFF	TGTGCCAGCAGCCCCGACCAAAAGGGGAACACTGAAGCTTTCTTT
TRBJ1-2	TRBD1	NA	14	TRBV19	CASSEGQGASGYTF	TGTGCCAGTAGTGAGGGACAGGGGGCGAGTGGCTACACCTTC
TRBJ2-5	TRBD2	NA	19	TRBV6-1	CASSDHRPGLAGGKETQYF	TGTGCCAGCAGTGACCATCGACCGGGACTAGCGGGAGGGAAAGAGACCCAGTACTTC
TRBJ1-4	NA	NA	15	TRBV7-9	CASSSPAGVNEKLFF	TGTGCCAGCAGCTCCCCCGCCGGTGTTAATGAAAAACTGTTTTTT
TRBJ1-4	NA	NA	13	TRBV12-3/TRBV12-4	CASSSLNNEKLFF	TGTGCCAGCAGTTCTCTCAATAATGAAAAACTGTTTTTT
TRBJ1-1	NA	NA	14	TRBV27	CASSLSRVGTEAFF	TGTGCCAGCAGTTTATCCAGGGTTGGTACTGAAGCTTTCTTT
TRBJ2-1	TRBD1	NA	15	TRBV5-8	CASSIGTGSYNEQFF	TGTGCCAGCAGCATAGGGACAGGGTCCTACAATGAGCAGTTCTTC
TRBJ2-2	NA	NA	15	TRBV3-1/TRBV3-2	CASSQRTDNTGELFF	TGTGCCAGCAGCCAGCGGACAGATAACACCGGGGAGCTGTTTTTT
TRBJ1-4	NA	NA	15	TRBV20-1	CSASRVGGGNEKLFF	TGCAGTGCTAGTCGGGTGGGAGGGGGTAATGAAAAACTGTTTTTT
TRBJ1-5	NA	NA	13	TRBV11-3	CASSLFSNQPQHF	TGTGCCAGCAGCCTTTTTAGCAATCAGCCCCAGCATTTT
TRBJ2-1	TRBD2	few	15	TRBV11-2	CASRSSGGASWEQFF	TGTGCCAGCAGATCTAGCGGGGGGGCATCGTGGGAGCAGTTCTTC
TRBJ1-1	NA	NA	15	TRBV18	CASSPPFQMNTEAFF	TGTGCCAGCTCACCACCGTTCCAGATGAACACTGAAGCTTTCTTT
TRBJ1-5	NA	few	13	TRBV12-3/TRBV12-4	CASSGALNGPQHF	TGTGCCAGCAGCGGTGCCCTGAATGGGCCCCAGCATTTT
TRBJ1-1	TRBD1	NA	13	TRBV19	CASRSGTGPEAFF	TGTGCCAGTAGGTCCGGGACAGGACCTGAAGCTTTCTTT
TRBJ1-6	NA	NA	16	TRBV15	CATSRTWDHRNSPLHF	TGTGCCACCAGCCGAACCTGGGACCATCGAAATTCACCCCTCCACTTT
TRBJ2-2	NA	NA	11	TRBV20-1	CSAPSPGELFF	TGCAGTGCTCCTAGCCCCGGGGAGCTGTTTTTT
TRBJ1-2	TRBD1	NA	15	TRBV18	CASSPSLQGDYGYTF	TGTGCCAGCTCACCATCGCTCCAGGGGGACTATGGCTACACCTTC
TRBJ2-7	TRBD1	NA	15	TRBV7-9	CASSSPGQGPYEQYF	TGTGCCAGCAGCTCTCCGGGACAGGGGCCCTACGAGCAGTACTTC
TRBJ2-7	NA	NA	11	TRBV13	CASSKGYEQYF	TGTGCCAGCAGCAAAGGGTACGAGCAGTACTTC
TRBJ2-5	TRBD2	NA	16	TRBV3-1/TRBV3-2	CASSPPTSGAQGTQYF	TGTGCCAGCAGCCCCCCAACTAGCGGGGCCCAAGGGACCCAGTACTTC
TRBJ2-2	TRBD1	NA	15	TRBV6-4	CASSLDRVNTGELFF	TGTGCCAGCAGTCTGGACAGGGTAAACACCGGGGAGCTGTTTTTT
TRBJ1-2	TRBD1	NA	14	TRBV5-1	CASSSQGAPYGYTF	TGCGCCAGCAGCTCACAGGGGGCCCCTTATGGCTACACCTTC
TRBJ1-2	NA	NA	13	TRBV28	CASSFVMNYGYTF	TGTGCCAGCAGTTTCGTAATGAACTATGGCTACACCTTC
TRBJ2-3	NA	NA	14	TRBV11-1	CASSLAGGTDTQYF	TGTGCCAGCAGCTTAGCGGGGGGCACAGATACGCAGTATTTT
TRBJ2-7	NA	NA	13	TRBV6-5	CASSFAPGNEQYF	TGTGCCAGCAGTTTCGCCCCCGGGAACGAGCAGTACTTC
TRBJ2-5	TRBD2	once	14	TRBV9	CASTPAWGGETQYF	TGTGCCAGCACCCCTGCGTGGGGAGGGGAGACCCAGTACTTC
TRBJ2-5	NA	NA	14	TRBV5-6	CASSFRDGKETQYF	TGTGCCAGCAGCTTCCGGGACGGTAAAGAGACCCAGTACTTC
TRBJ1-1	TRBD1	NA	14	TRBV19	CASSIVRGQTEAFF	TGTGCCAGTAGTATAGTCAGGGGGCAAACTGAAGCTTTCTTT
TRBJ2-5	NA	NA	12	TRBV7-6	CASSPVLETQYF	TGTGCCAGCAGCCCTGTCCTAGAGACCCAGTACTTC
TRBJ2-3	TRBD2	NA	14	TRBV29-1	CSVAIGGAADTQYF	TGCAGCGTTGCGATCGGGGGGGCCGCAGATACGCAGTATTTT
TRBJ1-2	NA	NA	11	TRBV27	CASSGGNGYTF	TGTGCCAGCAGCGGGGGGAATGGCTACACCTTC
TRBJ2-3	NA	NA	11	TRBV7-9	CASSPPREQYF	TGTGCCAGCAGCCCCCCGCGGGAGCAGTATTTT
TRBJ1-2	NA	NA	14	TRBV6-5	CASSYSGGNYGYTF	TGTGCCAGCAGTTACTCTGGCGGCAACTATGGCTACACCTTC
TRBJ2-7	TRBD2	NA	19	TRBV2	CASSPQKGLAGEWSYEQYF	TGTGCCAGCAGTCCTCAAAAGGGACTAGCGGGAGAATGGAGCTACGAGCAGTACTTC
TRBJ1-5	TRBD1	NA	13	TRBV19	CASSRDRGYPQHF	TGTGCCAGTAGCCGGGACAGGGGGTATCCCCAGCATTTT
TRBJ2-2	NA	NA	15	TRBV6-5	CASHITGLNTGELFF	TGTGCCAGCCACATTACAGGCCTTAACACCGGGGAGCTGTTTTTT
TRBJ2-1	NA	NA	13	TRBV7-2	CASSTQGGSEQFF	TGTGCCAGCAGCACCCAAGGGGGATCTGAGCAGTTCTTC
TRBJ2-2	TRBD2	NA	15	TRBV5-4	CASSRGLADTGELFF	TGTGCCAGCAGCAGGGGACTAGCGGATACCGGGGAGCTGTTTTTT
TRBJ2-7	NA	NA	13	TRBV25-1	CASGSLGGYEQYF	TGTGCCAGCGGGTCACTTGGGGGATACGAGCAGTACTTC
TRBJ2-3	NA	NA	15	TRBV7-3	CASSPLGDLTDTQYF	TGTGCCAGCAGCCCCCTCGGGGATCTCACAGATACGCAGTATTTT
TRBJ1-6	NA	NA	14	TRBV27	CASSPRGHHSPLHF	TGTGCCAGCAGTCCCCGGGGTCACCATTCACCCCTCCACTTT
TRBJ2-2	TRBD2	NA	16	TRBV5-4	CASREGLAGITGELFF	TGTGCCAGCAGGGAAGGACTAGCGGGAATCACCGGGGAGCTGTTTTTT
TRBJ1-5	NA	NA	12	TRBV28	CASSLRSQPQHF	TGTGCCAGCAGTTTAAGGAGTCAGCCCCAGCATTTT
TRBJ2-1	TRBD2	NA	18	TRBV5-5	CASSLALAGVVSYNEQFF	TGTGCCAGCAGCTTGGCACTAGCGGGGGTAGTGTCCTACAATGAGCAGTTCTTC
TRBJ1-1	NA	NA	13	TRBV12-5	CASGFWGGDEAFF	TGTGCTAGTGGTTTCTGGGGCGGGGATGAAGCTTTCTTT
TRBJ1-3	TRBD1	NA	14	TRBV4-2	CASSTGGSGNTIYF	TGTGCCAGCAGTACAGGGGGCTCTGGAAACACCATATATTTT
TRBJ2-1	TRBD2	once	14	TRBV12-5	CASGPGTSDNEQFF	TGTGCTAGTGGTCCCGGGACTAGCGACAATGAGCAGTTCTTC
TRBJ2-1	TRBD2	NA	17	TRBV5-8	CASSLGLAGSRYNEQFF	TGTGCCAGCAGCCTGGGACTAGCGGGATCGCGCTACAATGAGCAGTTCTTC
TRBJ1-5	NA	NA	14	TRBV19	CASNGRNRNQPQHF	TGTGCCAGTAACGGGCGGAATCGCAATCAGCCCCAGCATTTT
TRBJ1-1	NA	NA	13	TRBV29-1	CSVERTENTEAFF	TGCAGCGTTGAGCGGACAGAGAACACTGAAGCTTTCTTT
TRBJ2-1	NA	NA	11	TRBV7-9	CASSGYNEQFF	TGTGCCAGCAGCGGATACAATGAGCAGTTCTTC
TRBJ2-3	NA	NA	16	TRBV14	CASSPLGGTGTDTQYF	TGTGCCAGCAGCCCCCTCGGGGGAACGGGCACAGATACGCAGTATTTT
TRBJ2-7	NA	NA	14	TRBV5-1	CASSLSDDAYEQYF	TGCGCCAGCAGCTTGTCCGACGATGCCTACGAGCAGTACTTC
TRBJ2-2	TRBD1	NA	12	TRBV7-9	CASDRVTGELFF	TGTGCCTCGGACAGGGTGACCGGGGAGCTGTTTTTT
TRBJ1-6	NA	NA	13	TRBV14	CASSQDRHSPLHF	TGTGCCAGCAGCCAAGATCGACATTCACCCCTCCACTTT
TRBJ2-3	TRBD2	once	15	TRBV14	CASSQLRGVTDTQYF	TGTGCCAGCAGCCAACTGCGGGGGGTCACAGATACGCAGTATTTT
TRBJ2-1	NA	NA	14	TRBV5-1	CASSPQGFPGEQFF	TGCGCCAGCAGCCCACAGGGTTTCCCAGGGGAGCAGTTCTTC
TRBJ1-1	TRBD1	NA	15	TRBV19	CASSIDGTANTEAFF	TGTGCCAGTAGTATAGATGGGACAGCGAACACTGAAGCTTTCTTT
TRBJ1-6	TRBD1	NA	15	TRBV25-1	CASTPSDRGGSPLHF	TGTGCCAGCACCCCCTCTGACAGGGGAGGATCACCCCTCCACTTT